The 10 T cell receptor beta chains below were found in one sample sequenced in a study of T cell repertoires in cytomegalovirus infection. TCRdb ran MiXCR on the reads and lists one entry per CDR3 protein. Of 400,000 to 550,000 distinct CDR3 sequences listed, about 11% are singletons. Sequencing input: PBMCs. Receptors were obtained from a human donor in good health (CMV status not recorded). Some clones in this sample may be carry-over from other donors' samples.

This clonotype was counted ten times or more. This rearrangement joins TRBV12-3 or TRBV12-4 to TRBJ1-5; TRBD1 matches 8 bases. V was pared by 6 bases and J by 4 bases, with 5 bases of the junction left unmatched. CDR3 length: 14 residues. The DNA of the CDR3 is TGTGCCAGCAGCACAGGGGGAGGGAATCAGCCCCAGCATTTT. Translated: CASSTGGGNQPQHF.

This clonotype was seen at least ten times. The rearrangement uses TRBV14 and TRBJ2-5, with D hard to call. V was shortened by 3 bases and J by 1 base, with 12 bases between the two germline ends. Germline assignment: CDR1 SGHDN and CDR2 FVKESK. The CDR3 totals 15 residues. CDR3 residues: CASSHGRASQETQYF. The CDR3 DNA reads as TGTGCCAGCAGCCACGGGCGAGCGAGCCAAGAGACCCAGTACTTC.

This chain joins TRBV19 and TRBJ2-2; no clear D. Per germline, CDR1 LNHDA and CDR2 SQIVND (reference sequence). With 4 bases removed from V and 2 bases from J, the gap between germline ends came to 11 bases. The CDR3 is 15 amino acids. The CDR3 spells CASSRRWGNTGELFF. Here the CDR3 DNA reads TGTGCCAGTAGTAGGCGTTGGGGAAACACCGGGGAGCTGTTTTTT.

This clonotype showed up many times. The rearrangement links TRBV12-3 or TRBV12-4 to TRBJ1-6; D call uncertain. Between the trimmed V and J ends, which lost 4 bases and 5 bases, there was a span of 12 bases. This CDR3 region has 15 residues. The DNA for the CDR3 is TGTGCCAGCAGTTACCGGGCGGAGAATAATTCACCCCTCCACTTT. It codes for CASSYRAENNSPLHF.

This clonotype occurred many times. The chain combines TRBV2 with TRBJ2-1; D might be TRBD1 (5 bases). V lost 8 bases to trimming and J lost 5 bases, with 19 bases between them. There are 15 residues in the CDR3. CDR1 is SNHLY and CDR2 is FYNNEI in the germline V gene. The CDR3 loop reads CASRPGRPENNEQFF. The CDR3 coding sequence is TGTGCCAGCCGACCAGGGCGGCCCGAAAACAATGAGCAGTTCTTC.

This clonotype was counted only a few times. The chain has TRBV3-1 and TRBJ2-1; 11 positions agree with TRBD2. The CDR3 spans 15 residues. V was pared by 2 bases and J by 6 bases, with 3 bases of the junction left unmatched. Germline-derived CDR1 and CDR2 are LGHDT and YNNKEL (reference sequence). DNA for the CDR3: TGTGCCAGCAGCCAATTCACTAGCGGGAGCAATGAGCAGTTCTTC. Amino acids: CASSQFTSGSNEQFF.

In this sample, this clonotype turned up a few times. The rearrangement links TRBV7-3 to TRBJ2-2; tentative D call: TRBD1 (6 bases). Deletions cut 5 bases from V and 0 bases from J, with 19 bases between. The CDR3 is 18 amino acids. The germline gives CDR1 SGHTA, CDR2 FQGTGA. The CDR3 sequence: CASSPVPPGHTNTGELFF. In DNA, the CDR3 is TGTGCCAGCAGCCCGGTACCCCCGGGACATACGAACACCGGGGAGCTGTTTTTT.

This rearrangement joins TRBV20-1 to TRBJ1-4; no reliable D call. The CDR3 loop spans 12 amino acids. Trimming took off 6 bases at V and 3 bases at J, with 8 bases between the two ends. Germline lookup yields CDR1 DFQATT and CDR2 SNEGSKA (reference sequence). The chain's CDR3 is CSAFGPNEKLFF. CDR3 coding DNA: TGCAGTGCGTTCGGACCTAATGAAAAACTGTTTTTT.

This clonotype was seen at least ten times. The genes are TRBV12-3 or TRBV12-4 and TRBJ1-2; D remains unclear. The CDR3 extends over 13 amino acids. Trimming left V 2 bases short and J 0 bases short, with 4 bases between. CDR3 nucleotides: TGTGCCAGCAGTTTAAATTCTAACTATGGCTACACCTTC. Its translation is CASSLNSNYGYTF.

This rearrangement joins TRBV5-1 to TRBJ2-3, with TRBD1 matching over 8 bases. CDR3 size: 16 residues. After removal of 1 base from V and 4 bases from J, the junction contained 8 bases not matched to a gene. Germline V gives CDR1 SGHRS, CDR2 YFSETQ. CDR3 residues: CASSLNNRGSADTQYF. The CDR3 coding sequence is TGCGCCAGCAGCTTGAATAACAGGGGGTCCGCAGATACGCAGTATTTT. Full variable domain (remainder filled in from reference TRBV5-1 and TRBJ2-3): KAGVTQTPRYLIKTRGQQVTLSCSPISGHRSVSWYQQTPGQGLQFLFEYFSETQRNKGNFPGRFSGRQFSNSRSEMNVSTLELGDSALYLCASSLNNRGSADTQYFGPGTRLTVL.